The 10 T cell receptor beta chains presented below share a single source sample, sequenced in a study of OX40 agonist ivuxolimab in advanced cancers. Libraries were prepared by immunoSEQ multiplex PCR; TCRdb keeps only in-frame clonotypes and omits some of them. The sample gives around 56,000 clones, 86% of which show up once; about 1% is in the top ten. The sample here was CD4+ or CD8+ T cells sorted from blood, taken in a trial of the OX40 agonist ivuxolimab. These receptors all come from an adult with an advanced solid tumor such as melanoma, head and neck, liver or kidney cancer.

This rearrangement joins TRBV19 to TRBJ1-1; the D gene is possibly TRBD1 (5 bases). Germline lookup yields CDR1 LNHDA and CDR2 SQIVND (reference sequence). The CDR3 totals 13 residues. With 8 bases removed from V and 4 bases from J, the gap between germline ends came to 14 bases. The CDR3 spells CASGTGGFTEAFF. For the CDR3, the DNA is TGTGCCAGTGGAACCGGGGGGTTCACTGAAGCTTTCTTT.

This chain links TRBV19 with TRBJ1-1; 7 bases are a match to TRBD1. V trimming: 0 bases; J trimming: 6 bases; junction bases outside the gene matches: 1. The CDR3 is 13 amino acids. Germline CDR1 and CDR2: LNHDA and SQIVND (reference sequence). Here the CDR3 DNA reads TGTGCCAGTAGTATAGACAGGGGGTCTGAAGCTTTCTTT. It specifies CASSIDRGSEAFF.

The chain is built from TRBV10-1 and TRBJ1-1; no firm D call. Germline CDR1 and CDR2: WNHNN and SYGVQD (reference sequence). Trimming removed 5 bases at V and 1 base at J, with 5 bases between. CDR3 length equals 12 residues. The CDR3 nucleotides are TGCGCCAGCAGTCGGGGGAACACTGAAGCTTTCTTT. Translated, it gives CASSRGNTEAFF.

CDR3 loop: CASSLPAGNQPQHF. The CDR3 nucleotides read TGTGCCAGCAGTTTACCTGCAGGGAATCAGCCCCAGCATTTT. The rearrangement uses TRBV28 and TRBJ1-5; TRBD1 is a possible D gene (5 bases). The CDR3 is 14 residues long. Trimming shortened V by 2 bases and J by 4 bases, and 9 bases separated the two germline ends. Per the germline V gene, CDR1 is MDHEN and CDR2 is SYDVKM.

This clone appeared once. V is TRBV4-1 and J is TRBJ1-4; 7 bases agree with TRBD1. CDR1 MGHRA and CDR2 YSYEKL come from the germline V gene. V dropped 4 bases and J dropped 6; count of bases not matched to a gene: 5. The CDR3 is made up of 14 amino acids. In nucleotides, the CDR3 is TGCGCCAGCAGCCCCCGGACAGGCGATGAAAAACTGTTTTTT. It encodes CASSPRTGDEKLFF.

V and J are TRBV7-3 and TRBJ2-2; TRBD1 is a possible D gene (6 bases). Trimming took off 2 bases at V and 1 base at J, with 11 bases between the two ends. The V gene's germline CDR1 is SGHTA and CDR2 FQGTGA. The CDR3 consists of 16 residues. The CDR3 sequence is CASSLAATGNTGELFF. The CDR3 nucleotides are TGTGCCAGCAGCTTAGCCGCGACAGGGAACACCGGGGAGCTGTTTTTT.

The rearrangement uses TRBV6-1 and TRBJ1-6; no definite D call. Germline V gene sequence: CDR1 MNHNS, CDR2 SASEGT. V lost 0 bases to trimming and J lost 10 bases, with 7 bases between them. The CDR3 loop spans 13 amino acids. The CDR3 nucleotides are TGTGCCAGCAGTGAAGCCCAGGCCTCACCCCTCCACTTT. Its translation: CASSEAQASPLHF.

The J gene is TRBJ1-2, the V gene TRBV9, with 7 bases matching TRBD1. V shed 4 bases, J shed 0 bases, and the junction held 6 bases outside the gene matches. The germline V gene has CDR1 SGDLS and CDR2 YYNGEE. This CDR3 region has 15 residues. The CDR3: CASSPWTGTNYGYTF. CDR3 bases: TGTGCCAGCAGCCCTTGGACAGGCACTAACTATGGCTACACCTTC.

This clone was seen a single time. The genes are TRBV29-1 and TRBJ1-1, with D unresolved. CDR3 size: 14 residues. The ends were cut back, 4 bases at V and 2 bases at J, with 14 bases in the middle. The germline V gene has CDR1 SQVTM and CDR2 ANQGSEA. The chain's CDR3 is CSVGTVTANTEAFF. CDR3 bases: TGCAGCGTTGGGACCGTTACAGCCAACACTGAAGCTTTCTTT.

The chain combines TRBV14 with TRBJ1-2; a possible D gene is TRBD1 (6 bases). The CDR3 has 14 residues. The germline gives CDR1 SGHDN, CDR2 FVKESK. V lost 5 bases and J 3 bases, leaving 13 bases between the germline ends. CDR3 DNA: TGTGCCAGCAGCGCAATGGGGGGCTACTATGGCTACACCTTC. The encoded protein is CASSAMGGYYGYTF.